These 9 T cell receptor beta chains share one sample of origin, sequenced in a study of cytomegalovirus exposure and HLA in healthy donors. 60 Vbeta and 13 Jbeta primers were used in PCR. Libraries were prepared by immunoSEQ multiplex PCR; TCRdb keeps only in-frame clonotypes and omits some of them. The table shows over 85,000 clones, with around 83% occurring only once. Sequenced sample: PBMCs. The source of these receptors is a female donor in good health and CMV-seropositive.

The J gene is TRBJ1-5, the V gene TRBV10-3, with 7 bases matching TRBD1. With V trimmed by 2 bases and J by 6 bases, 4 bases remained unmatched. The V gene's germline CDR1 is ENHRY and CDR2 SYGVKD. CDR3 size: 14 residues. The CDR3 nucleotides are TGTGCCATCAGTGAGGACAGGGTCGGTCAGCCCCAGCATTTT. This sequence encodes CAISEDRVGQPQHF.

The chain has TRBV18 and TRBJ2-1, with D perhaps TRBD1 (5 bases). Trimming removed 2 bases at V and 6 bases at J, with 14 bases between. Germline values: CDR1 KGHSH, CDR2 LQKENI. CDR3 length: 15 amino acids. DNA for the CDR3: TGTGCCAGCTCACCAGATCAGGGCTTTGTCAATGAGCAGTTCTTC. Translated: CASSPDQGFVNEQFF.

V gene TRBV5-1 combines with J gene TRBJ1-3, with unresolved D. V lost 0 bases and J 4 bases, leaving 11 bases between the germline ends. CDR1 SGHRS and CDR2 YFSETQ come from the germline V gene. The CDR3 runs 15 residues. The CDR3: CASSLAWAGGNTIYF. The CDR3 DNA sequence: TGCGCCAGCAGCTTGGCCTGGGCAGGAGGAAACACCATATATTTT. Looking up the rest from reference TRBV5-1 and TRBJ1-3 gives the full variable domain: KAGVTQTPRYLIKTRGQQVTLSCSPISGHRSVSWYQQTPGQGLQFLFEYFSETQRNKGNFPGRFSGRQFSNSRSEMNVSTLELGDSALYLCASSLAWAGGNTIYFGEGSWLTVV.

The gene calls are TRBV19 and TRBJ2-7, with TRBD2 as a possible D gene (7 bases). V was pared by 5 bases and J by 2 bases, with 13 bases between. CDR1 and CDR2 from the germline V gene are LNHDA and SQIVND (reference sequence). This CDR3 contains 14 residues. CDR3 protein: CASSPQGRAYEQYF. The CDR3 DNA sequence: TGTGCCAGTAGTCCTCAGGGGAGGGCCTACGAGCAGTACTTC.

This clone was counted a few times. The chain couples TRBV6-6 to TRBJ2-1; D remains unclear. Germline CDR1 MNHNY, CDR2 SVGAGI (reference sequence). CDR3 length: 13 amino acids. Trimming pared 6 bases from V and 9 bases from J, leaving 15 bases between. CDR3 DNA sequence: TGTGCCAGCAGCCCCGTTGGCGGTAGTGAGCAGTTCTTC. Residues: CASSPVGGSEQFF.

This clone came up once. The chain recombines TRBV11-1 with TRBJ1-1; D uncertain. The germline V gene encodes CDR1 SGHAT and CDR2 FQDESV (reference sequence). Trimming shortened V by 6 bases and J by 7 bases, and 12 bases separated the two germline ends. The CDR3 runs 12 residues. CDR3 DNA sequence: TGTGCCAGCAGACGGGATGGAGGTGAAGCTTTCTTT. Encoded protein: CASRRDGGEAFF.

The rearrangement uses TRBV5-1 and TRBJ1-1; TRBD1 is a possible D gene (5 bases). CDR3 length: 14 amino acids. CDR1 is SGHRS, CDR2 YFSETQ, per germline. V was cut by 9 bases and J by 3 bases, with 18 bases left in between. DNA for the CDR3: TGCGCCACCTCTGGGGGGGGAGAGGACACTGAAGCTTTCTTT. Amino acid sequence: CATSGGGEDTEAFF.

This chain uses TRBV5-1 with TRBJ1-3; 12 bases align to TRBD2. The J call may not be correct, given that the DNA end is closer to TRBJ2-2. CDR3 length: 17 residues. CDR1 and CDR2 (germline): SGHRS, YFSETQ. The CDR3 DNA sequence: TGCGCCAGCAGCTCGCCCCGGACTAGCGGGGTCGGCGGGGAGCTGTTTTTT. Translated: CASSSPRTSGVGGELFF.

CDR3 DNA sequence: TGTGCCAGCTCATCGGGGGGATCCTATGGCTACACCTTC. Translated, it gives CASSSGGSYGYTF. The chain couples TRBV7-8 to TRBJ1-2; maybe TRBD1 (5 bases). V shed 8 bases and J shed 4 bases, with 14 bases lying between them. Germline V CDR1 and CDR2: SGHVS, FQNEAQ. This CDR3 region has 13 residues.